These T cell receptor beta chains were read from a single sample in a study of cytomegalovirus exposure and HLA in healthy donors. The data were produced by immunoSEQ multiplex PCR, yet TCRdb's version contains in-frame clones alone and is incomplete. Among approximately 150,000 clones listed, more than 70% were seen once. The material sequenced was PBMCs. All receptors come from a man younger than 35 in good health and CMV-seropositive. The CDR3 runs from the conserved cysteine through the conserved F or W. A D gene is named only where the DNA matches it firmly. Rows may omit the clone size; those that give it use once, few, many or a size class.

TRBJ1-1 | TRBV5-1 | 15 | TRBD1 | few | CASSLVGQTNTEAFF | TGCGCCAGCAGCTTGGTGGGACAGACAAACACTGAAGCTTTCTTT
TRBJ1-4 | TRBV7-9 | 15 | NA | once | CASSLASGGVEKLFF | TGTGCCAGCAGCTTAGCGTCCGGGGGTGTTGAAAAACTGTTTTTT
TRBJ1-6 | TRBV28 | 17 | NA | NA | CASSWGGPYSYNSPLHF | TGTGCCAGCAGTTGGGGGGGGCCCTACTCCTATAATTCACCCCTCCACTTT
TRBJ1-2 | TRBV19 | 13 | NA | NA | CASSINQNYGYTF | TGTGCCAGTAGTATAAACCAGAACTATGGCTACACCTTC
TRBJ2-2 | TRBV5-1 | 14 | NA | NA | CASSLGGPAGELFF | TGCGCCAGCAGTTTGGGCGGGCCCGCCGGGGAGCTGTTTTTT
TRBJ2-7 | TRBV5-1 | 14 | TRBD1 | NA | CASSSWTGAYEQYF | TGCGCCAGCAGCTCTTGGACAGGGGCCTACGAGCAGTACTTC
TRBJ2-7 | TRBV11-2 | 12 | NA | NA | CASSPTGYEQYF | TGTGCCAGCAGCCCTACCGGCTACGAGCAGTACTTC
TRBJ2-7 | TRBV28 | 17 | TRBD2 | NA | CASSYGASGRATYEQYF | TGTGCCAGCAGTTATGGGGCTAGCGGGAGGGCCACCTACGAGCAGTACTTC
TRBJ2-5 | TRBV2 | 14 | TRBD2 | NA | CASSELAGGETQYF | TGTGCCAGCAGTGAACTAGCGGGAGGTGAGACCCAGTACTTC
TRBJ1-1 | TRBV6-5 | 14 | NA | few | CASSRRGDLTEAFF | TGTGCCAGCAGCCGTAGGGGTGACCTGACTGAAGCTTTCTTT